What follows are 10 T cell receptor beta chains derived from one specimen sequenced in a study of identical twins. TCRdb re-derived calls from the 5' RACE reads in MiXCR, one entry per CDR3 protein. The repertoire consists of 1.5 million or so distinct CDR3 sequences, with around 33% occurring once and the leading ten covering 0.27%. Source material: cord blood. These receptors all come from a newborn girl in good health.

The V and J genes are TRBV20-1 and TRBJ2-1, with no clear D. Germline CDR1 reads DFQATT; CDR2 reads SNEGSKA (reference sequence). The germline V and J ends were trimmed by 4 bases and 4 bases, with 14 bases remaining between them. The CDR3 runs to 14 residues. This CDR3 reads CSATTGLGYNEQFF. As DNA, the CDR3 is TGCAGTGCTACGACCGGATTGGGATACAATGAGCAGTTCTTC.

The chain joins TRBV27 to TRBJ1-1; weak D call: TRBD1 (5 bases). Germline lookup yields CDR1 MNHEY and CDR2 SMNVEV (reference sequence). Trimming removed 7 bases at V and 6 bases at J, with 18 bases between. The CDR3 sequence is 14 residues long. CDR3 DNA sequence: TGTGCCAGCAAGGCCCACAAGGGGAGGGCTGAAGCTTTCTTT. Translated: CASKAHKGRAEAFF.

This clonotype has a handful of counts. The chain carries TRBV20-1 and TRBJ2-7; TRBD1 might be the D (5 bases). Germline V gives CDR1 DFQATT, CDR2 SNEGSKA (reference sequence). This CDR3 spans 13 amino acids. V was clipped by 3 bases and J by 3 bases, with 12 bases between them. The CDR3 nucleotides are TGCAGTGCTAGGACGCAGGGAAACTACGAGCAGTACTTC. As protein: CSARTQGNYEQYF.

This clonotype was recorded many times. This chain links TRBV27 with TRBJ2-5, with 8 bases that match TRBD1. Germline values: CDR1 MNHEY, CDR2 SMNVEV (reference sequence). V was pared by 4 bases and J by 1 base, with 2 bases of the junction left unmatched. The length of the CDR3 is 14 residues. The CDR3 nucleotides are TGTGCCAGCAGTTGGACAGGGTCCCAAGAGACCCAGTACTTC. Residues: CASSWTGSQETQYF.

DNA for the CDR3: TGCAGCGTTTGGGGGGCGCAAGAGACCCAGTACTTC. Translating gives CSVWGAQETQYF. V and J are TRBV29-1 and TRBJ2-5; tentatively, D is TRBD1 or TRBD2 (6 bases each). This CDR3 is 12 amino acids long. The germline V gene has CDR1 SQVTM and CDR2 ANQGSEA. Between the trimmed V and J ends, which lost 5 bases and 2 bases, there was a span of 9 bases.

V usage is TRBV30 and J usage is TRBJ2-1, with 9 bases aligning to TRBD2. Judging by the DNA end, TRBJ2-7 fits better; the J call may be wrong. The length of the CDR3 is 14 residues. Germline-derived CDR1 and CDR2 are GTSNPN and SVGIG (reference sequence). The CDR3 region has the DNA TGTGCCTGGGGTAGCGGGAGCTCCTACAATGAGCAGTACTTC. It encodes CAWGSGSSYNEQYF.

About this clonotype: Possible read error: a much larger clone is one base away. The gene calls are TRBV14 and TRBJ2-1; 9 bases are shared with TRBD2. From germline, CDR1 is SGHDN and CDR2 FVKESK. CDR3 size: 16 residues. In DNA form, the CDR3 reads TGTGCCAACAGCCAATTCCCTAGCGGGACCTACAATGAGCAGTTCTTC. It translates to CANSQFPSGTYNEQFF.

CDR3 in DNA: TGTGCCTGGAGGACACGAGGGACGGCCCCAAATGAAGCTTTCTTT. This translates into CAWRTRGTAPNEAFF. The J gene is TRBJ1-1, the V gene TRBV30; D might be TRBD1 (5 bases). This CDR3 is 15 amino acids long. Deletions cut 3 bases from V and 7 bases from J, with 21 bases between. Germline-derived CDR1 and CDR2 are GTSNPN and SVGIG (reference sequence).

This clonotype was observed once. At one boundary the junction diverges from the germline segment, which might be a read error. This chain connects TRBV12-3 or TRBV12-4 to TRBJ1-2; D possibly corresponds to TRBD1 (5 bases). The CDR3 extends over 16 amino acids. CDR3 protein: CASSLPREGNNYDYTF. For the CDR3, the DNA is TGTGCCAGCAGTTTACCTAGGGAGGGGAACAACTATGACTACACCTTC.

Here the CDR3 reads CASGTGGFTDTQYF. CDR3 nucleotide sequence: TGTGCCAGCGGGACAGGGGGCTTCACAGATACGCAGTATTTT. V gene TRBV25-1 combines with J gene TRBJ2-3; 12 nucleotides align to TRBD1. The germline V gene encodes CDR1 MGHDK and CDR2 SYGVNS. This CDR3 has 14 residues. With V trimmed by 8 bases and J by 2 bases, 2 bases remained unmatched. The full variable domain, rest sourced from reference TRBV25-1 and TRBJ2-3, is EADIYQTPRYLVIGTGKKITLECSQTMGHDKMYWYQQDPGMELHLIHYSYGVNSTEKGDLSSESTVSRIRTEHFPLTLESARPSHTSQYLCASGTGGFTDTQYFGPGTRLTVL.